These 10 T cell receptor beta chains were all obtained from the same sample, sequenced in a study of ipilimumab plus nivolumab after autologous stem cell transplantation (dated by TCRdb to the early 2020s). Libraries came from the immunoSEQ multiplex PCR assay. In its TCRdb copy, this immuneACCESS table keeps in-frame sequences only and misses some clones. Where compared with another copy, unresolved V genes explain less than half of these, and the others have no known cause. The sample yields around 20,000 clones; 74% were counted once. The ten largest clones represent more than 20% of the sample. Here the sequenced sample was PBMCs, taken in a trial of ipilimumab plus nivolumab as post-transplant consolidation. The receptors shown here come from a male donor with diffuse large B-cell lymphoma.

The chain joins TRBV30 to TRBJ2-5; D is uncertain. The germline V gene encodes CDR1 GTSNPN and CDR2 SVGIG (reference sequence). V was cut by 0 bases and J by 5 bases, with 7 bases left in between. The CDR3 runs to 12 residues. The CDR3: CAWSVGLETQYF. The CDR3 bases are TGTGCCTGGAGTGTAGGGCTTGAGACCCAGTACTTC. Combining the CDR3 with reference TRBV30 and TRBJ2-5 gives the whole variable domain SQTIHQWPATLVQPVGSPLSLECTVEGTSNPNLYWYRQAAGRGLQLLFYSVGIGQISSEVPQNLSASRPQDRQFILSSKKLLLSDSGFYLCAWSVGLETQYFGPGTRLLVL.

The V call is TRBV5-8, the J call TRBJ1-3, with 9 bases aligning to TRBD1. Per the germline V gene, CDR1 is SGHTS and CDR2 is YDEGEE. The CDR3 has 18 amino acids. V lost 4 bases, J lost 3 bases, and 14 bases stayed unmatched. The CDR3 nucleotides are TGTGCCAGCAGCGGGGGACAGGGAGTTTCCATCTTTGGAAACACCATATATTTT. It specifies CASSGGQGVSIFGNTIYF.

This chain uses TRBV7-2 with TRBJ2-3, with TRBD2 as a possible D gene (6 bases). The CDR3 contains 16 residues. Germline V lookup: CDR1 SGHTA, CDR2 FQGNSA. V lost 5 bases to trimming and J lost 2 bases, with 17 bases between them. The CDR3 is CASSPPGLSVTDTQYF. CDR3 sequence (DNA): TGTGCCAGCAGCCCGCCGGGACTTTCGGTCACAGATACGCAGTATTTT. The entire variable domain, with the rest obtained from reference TRBV7-2 and TRBJ2-3, is as follows: GAGVSQSPSNKVTEKGKDVELRCDPISGHTALYWYRQSLGQGLEFLIYFQGNSAPDKSGLPSDRFSAERTGGSVSTLTIQRTQQEDSAVYLCASSPPGLSVTDTQYFGPGTRLTVL.

This chain uses TRBV29-1 with TRBJ2-1; D not certain. The ends were cut back, 4 bases at V and 14 bases at J, with 15 bases in the middle. CDR1 and CDR2 (germline): SQVTM, ANQGSEA. The CDR3 contains 11 residues. CDR3: CSVVGLGPEFF. CDR3 bases: TGCAGCGTTGTGGGATTAGGGCCCGAGTTCTTC.

This clone showed up just a few times. The V call is TRBV6-5, the J call TRBJ2-5, with TRBD2 matching 9 bases. This CDR3 is 13 amino acids long. CDR1 and CDR2 from the germline V gene are MNHEY and SVGAGI. Trimming cost V 2 bases and J 7 bases; bases outside gene matches: 2. The CDR3 DNA reads TGTGCCAGCAGTTACGAGCGGGGGGCGACCCAGTACTTC. It translates to CASSYERGATQYF.

The V call is TRBV5-5, the J call TRBJ2-7, with unresolved D. Germline V gene data show CDR1 as SGHKS and CDR2 as YYEKEE (reference sequence). V lost 3 bases and J lost 6, with 7 bases in between. The CDR3 loop spans 11 amino acids. CDR3 amino acids: CASSWAGEQYF. The CDR3 bases are TGTGCCAGCAGCTGGGCCGGCGAGCAGTACTTC.

This chain joins TRBV12-5 and TRBJ2-1, with TRBD2 as a possible D gene (5 bases). CDR3 length: 15 amino acids. Looked up from germline, CDR1 is LGHNT and CDR2 is FRNRAP. Trimming took 1 base from V and 8 from J, leaving 15 bases between them. CDR3 sequence: CASGLGSGLWDEQFF. DNA for the CDR3: TGTGCTAGTGGTTTGGGCAGCGGCCTTTGGGATGAGCAGTTCTTC.

This clone came up once. This rearrangement joins TRBV4-1 to TRBJ2-7; the match to TRBD2 covers 11 bases. Germline trimming cut 0 bases from V and 5 bases from J; bases unmatched to any gene: 6. Germline assignment: CDR1 MGHRA and CDR2 YSYEKL. This CDR3 has 16 amino acids. In nucleotides, the CDR3 is TGCGCCAGCAGCCAAGATCGACTAGCGGGACCCCACGAGCAGTACTTC. This encodes CASSQDRLAGPHEQYF.

The chain uses TRBV5-5 and TRBJ2-7, with 11 positions matching TRBD1. This CDR3 contains 14 residues. After removal of 4 bases from V and 7 bases from J, the junction contained 7 bases not matched to a gene. CDR1 is SGHKS and CDR2 is YYEKEE in the germline V gene (reference sequence). The CDR3 protein is CASSRGQGAGEQYF. The CDR3 coding sequence is TGTGCCAGCAGCCGCGGACAGGGGGCGGGTGAGCAGTACTTC.

The rearrangement links TRBV30 to TRBJ2-1, with TRBD2 matching 9 bases. The CDR3 has 17 amino acids. With V trimmed by 1 base and J by 2 bases, 9 bases remained unmatched. Germline CDR1 and CDR2: GTSNPN and SVGIG (reference sequence). The CDR3 DNA reads TGTGCCTGGAGTGGGACTCGCGGGAGGGCCCCCTACAATGAGCAGTTCTTC. It specifies CAWSGTRGRAPYNEQFF.